The entry that follows covers one TCR beta chain sequence. Its specificity is not known. The data originate from a study of cytomegalovirus exposure and HLA in healthy donors. Across the whole study: The same platform was used for the 90 to 150 validation repertoires as for the approximately 730 first-cohort repertoires, as reported in a later analysis.

The ends were cut back, 4 bases at V and 8 bases at J, with 9 bases in the middle. CDR1 is SGHTS, CDR2 YDEGEE, per germline. CDR3 length: 11 residues. Findings and caveats of the study: TCR beta chains numbering roughly 150 were designated cytomegalovirus-associated.

Profiling relied on immunoSEQ multiplex PCR, and the TCRdb table lists in-frame clones only, not all of them. The data show 200,000 to 300,000 clones, around 87% seen once. The genes are TRBV5-8 and TRBJ1-2; no reliable D call. Sequenced material: PBMCs. This receptor was taken from a man between 18 and 35 years old in good health and CMV-seronegative. The CDR3 sequence is CASSLGGGYTF. The CDR3 DNA reads as TGTGCCAGCAGCCTGGGAGGAGGCTACACCTTC.